This T cell receptor beta chain was identified in a study of control samples from healthy donors and cancer patients. Sequencing used immunoSEQ multiplex PCR; TCRdb keeps in-frame clones, though not all of them. In the table there are about 93,000 clones, roughly 90% of which are singletons. The length of the CDR3 is 16 residues. V was clipped by 0 bases and J by 0 bases; unmatched bases: 4. Germline CDR1 reads MNHEY; CDR2 reads SVGAGI. This TCR came from a woman in her sixties or seventies in good health. V usage is TRBV6-5 and J usage is TRBJ2-7, with TRBD1 matching 8 bases. The sample comprised blood. Here the CDR3 reads CASSYSTGASSYEQYF. DNA for the CDR3: TGTGCCAGCAGTTACTCGACAGGGGCAAGCTCCTACGAGCAGTACTTC.